Below are 9 T cell receptor beta chains sequenced from a single sample in a study of cytomegalovirus exposure and HLA in healthy donors (dated by TCRdb to 2015 to 2018). The library was produced with the immunoSEQ multiplex PCR assay. The multiplex PCR relied on a mix of 60 forward primers for TCR Vbeta segments and 13 reverse primers for TCR Jbeta segments. TCRdb holds this immuneACCESS table with in-frame rearrangements only. Some clones are missing; in checked studies, unresolved V genes explain under half, and the rest has no known cause. Here the sample has around 150,000 clones; approximately 9% occur a single time. The ten largest clones represent 1.5% to 2% of the sample. Sequencing was carried out using PBMCs. The receptors stem from a male donor in good health and CMV-seronegative.

The chain links TRBV19 to TRBJ2-7; D is uncertain. Germline V lookup: CDR1 LNHDA, CDR2 SQIVND (reference sequence). The CDR3 runs 11 residues. Trimming removed 6 bases at V and 2 bases at J, with 5 bases between. The CDR3 sequence: CASSSPYEQYF. CDR3 in DNA: TGTGCCAGTAGCTCTCCCTACGAGCAGTACTTC.

The gene calls are TRBV7-2 and TRBJ1-2; D might be TRBD1 (5 bases). Germline V gene data show CDR1 as SGHTA and CDR2 as FQGNSA. V shed 5 bases and J shed 8 bases, with 12 bases lying between them. The CDR3 totals 12 residues. Written as DNA, the CDR3 is TGTGCCAGCAGCCCGGACGGGGGAGGCTACACCTTC. Its protein product is CASSPDGGGYTF.

The table lists this clone with a few counts. No DNA is shown, since the ends of the CDR3 on it are uncertain; the CDR3 is the one TCRdb lists. The J gene is TRBJ1-2, the V gene TRBV5-6; the D call TRBD1 from the table was never checked on the DNA. Germline CDR1 and CDR2: SGHDT and YYEEEE. From its first to its last residue, the CDR3 has 13 amino acids. The chain's CDR3 is CASSWGTGSAGTF.

The chain has TRBV9 and TRBJ1-3; 8 positions match TRBD1. The V segment lost 3 bases and the J segment 1 base; nucleotides outside the gene matches: 12. Germline V lookup: CDR1 SGDLS, CDR2 YYNGEE. This CDR3 comprises 18 residues. The CDR3: CASSGAGTGLSSGNTIYF. The CDR3, as DNA: TGTGCCAGCAGCGGAGCCGGGACAGGACTCTCATCTGGAAACACCATATATTTT.

This clone was counted a few times. This chain links TRBV7-2 with TRBJ2-7, with TRBD2 matching 7 bases. Per germline, CDR1 SGHTA and CDR2 FQGNSA. The CDR3 length is 16 residues. V trimming: 0 bases; J trimming: 6 bases; junction bases outside the gene matches: 11. In DNA form, the CDR3 reads TGTGCCAGCAGCTTAGCGTCATCGGTGGGGGGGTCCGAGCAGTACTTC. It specifies CASSLASSVGGSEQYF.

This clone was detected only a few times. V and J are TRBV6-6 and TRBJ1-2; TRBD1 matches 7 bases. CDR3 size: 12 residues. Trimming at V came to 5 bases and at J to 7 bases, leaving 4 bases not matched to a gene. The germline V gene encodes CDR1 MNHNY and CDR2 SVGAGI (reference sequence). The CDR3 sequence is CASSRQGSGYTF. As DNA, the CDR3 is TGTGCCAGCAGTAGACAGGGTTCTGGCTACACCTTC.

This chain connects TRBV7-8 to TRBJ1-2, with 8 bases matching TRBD1. The ends lost 5 bases at V and 3 bases at J; junction bases unmatched: 8. The length of the CDR3 is 15 residues. Germline V gives CDR1 SGHVS, CDR2 FQNEAQ. DNA of the CDR3: TGTGCCAGCAGCCCAGGACAGGGAATAGACTATGGCTACACCTTC. This gives the protein CASSPGQGIDYGYTF. The full variable domain, completed using reference TRBV7-8 and TRBJ1-2, is GAGVSQSPRYKVAKRGQDVALRCDPISGHVSLFWYQQALGQGPEFLTYFQNEAQLDKSGLPSDRFFAERPEGSVSTLKIQRTQQEDSAVYLCASSPGQGIDYGYTFGSGTRLTVV.

This clone has only a few counts. The V call is TRBV18, the J call TRBJ1-5; possibly TRBD1 for D (6 bases). The germline gives CDR1 KGHSH, CDR2 LQKENI. V lost 3 bases to trimming and J lost 1 base, with 13 bases between them. The CDR3 totals 16 residues. CDR3 sequence reads: CASSPPGASSNQPQHF. CDR3 in DNA: TGTGCCAGCTCACCCCCAGGGGCCAGCAGCAATCAGCCCCAGCATTTT.

This clone has just a few counts. The chain links TRBV18 to TRBJ1-1; 8 bases match TRBD1. Trimming at V came to 3 bases and at J to 3 bases, leaving 9 bases not matched to a gene. Looked up from germline, CDR1 is KGHSH and CDR2 is LQKENI. The CDR3 is made up of 16 amino acids. The chain's CDR3 is CASSPLTGGSDTEAFF. DNA for the CDR3: TGTGCCAGCTCACCGCTAACAGGGGGATCGGACACTGAAGCTTTCTTT.